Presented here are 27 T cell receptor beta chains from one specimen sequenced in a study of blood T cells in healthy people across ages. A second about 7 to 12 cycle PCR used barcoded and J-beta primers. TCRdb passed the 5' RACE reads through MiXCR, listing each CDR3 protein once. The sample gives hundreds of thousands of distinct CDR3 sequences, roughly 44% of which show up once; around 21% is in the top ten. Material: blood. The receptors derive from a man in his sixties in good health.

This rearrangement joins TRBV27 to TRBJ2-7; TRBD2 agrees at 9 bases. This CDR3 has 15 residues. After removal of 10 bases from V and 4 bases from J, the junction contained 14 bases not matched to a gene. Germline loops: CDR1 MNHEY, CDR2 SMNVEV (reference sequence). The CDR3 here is CATWEAGGQRYEQYF. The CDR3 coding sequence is TGTGCCACATGGGAGGCGGGGGGGCAAAGGTACGAGCAGTACTTC.

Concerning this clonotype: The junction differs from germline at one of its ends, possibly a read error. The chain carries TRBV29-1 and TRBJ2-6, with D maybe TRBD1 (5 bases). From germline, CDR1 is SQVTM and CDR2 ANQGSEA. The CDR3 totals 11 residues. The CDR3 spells CSIREINVPTF. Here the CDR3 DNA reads TGCAGCATCAGGGAAATCAACGTCCCGACTTTC.

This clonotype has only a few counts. Here the CDR3 DNA reads TGCGCCAGCAGCTCGTCACTGAACTACAATGAGCAGTTCTTC. Its translation: CASSSSLNYNEQFF. This rearrangement joins TRBV4-1 to TRBJ2-1; D unclear. CDR1 MGHRA and CDR2 YSYEKL come from the germline V gene. The ends were cut back, 5 bases at V and 3 bases at J, with 11 bases in the middle. This CDR3 region has 14 residues.

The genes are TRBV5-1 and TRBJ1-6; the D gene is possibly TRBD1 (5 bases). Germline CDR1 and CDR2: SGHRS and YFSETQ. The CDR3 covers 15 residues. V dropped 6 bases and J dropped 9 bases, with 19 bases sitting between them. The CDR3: CASTLSGTFGSPLHF. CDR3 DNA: TGCGCCAGCACCCTTTCGGGGACCTTCGGTTCACCCCTCCACTTT. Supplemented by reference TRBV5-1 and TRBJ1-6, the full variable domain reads KAGVTQTPRYLIKTRGQQVTLSCSPISGHRSVSWYQQTPGQGLQFLFEYFSETQRNKGNFPGRFSGRQFSNSRSEMNVSTLELGDSALYLCASTLSGTFGSPLHFGNGTRLTVT.

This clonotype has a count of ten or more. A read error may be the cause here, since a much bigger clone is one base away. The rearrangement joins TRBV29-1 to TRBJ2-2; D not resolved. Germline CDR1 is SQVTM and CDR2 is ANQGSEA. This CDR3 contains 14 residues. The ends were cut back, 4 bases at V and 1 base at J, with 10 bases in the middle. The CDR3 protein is CSVVVTENTGELFF. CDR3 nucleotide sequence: TGCAGCGTTGTTGTTACGGAGAACACCGGGGAGCTGTTTTTT.

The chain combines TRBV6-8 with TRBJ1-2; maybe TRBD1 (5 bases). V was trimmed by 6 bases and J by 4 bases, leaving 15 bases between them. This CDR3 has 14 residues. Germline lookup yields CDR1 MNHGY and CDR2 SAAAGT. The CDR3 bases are TGTGCCAGCAGCCCTACAACAGGAAGCTATGGCTACACCTTC. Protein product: CASSPTTGSYGYTF.

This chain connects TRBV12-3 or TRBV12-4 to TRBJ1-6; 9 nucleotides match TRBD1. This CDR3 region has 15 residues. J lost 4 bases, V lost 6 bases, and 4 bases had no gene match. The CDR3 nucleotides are TGTGCCAGCAGGCCGGGACAGGGATATAATTCACCCCTCCACTTT. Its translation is CASRPGQGYNSPLHF.

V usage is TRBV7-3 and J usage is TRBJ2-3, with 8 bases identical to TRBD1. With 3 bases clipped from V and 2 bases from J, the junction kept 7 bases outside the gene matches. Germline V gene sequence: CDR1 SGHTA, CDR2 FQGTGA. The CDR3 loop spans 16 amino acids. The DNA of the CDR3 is TGTGCCAGCAGCTTCGGAGGGACAGGCCTCACAGATACGCAGTATTTT. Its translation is CASSFGGTGLTDTQYF.

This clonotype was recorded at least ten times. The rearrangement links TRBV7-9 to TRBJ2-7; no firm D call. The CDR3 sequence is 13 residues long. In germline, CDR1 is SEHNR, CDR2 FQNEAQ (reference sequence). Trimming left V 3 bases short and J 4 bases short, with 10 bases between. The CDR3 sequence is CASSFVRTYEQYF. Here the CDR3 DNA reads TGTGCCAGCAGCTTCGTCCGAACTTACGAGCAGTACTTC.

CDR3 sequence reads: CASTQGQGGAANEKLFF. CDR3 DNA: TGTGCCAGCACCCAAGGACAGGGCGGTGCAGCTAATGAAAAACTGTTTTTT. This chain links TRBV7-9 with TRBJ1-4; 8 bases fit TRBD1. The CDR3 runs to 17 residues. The germline V gene has CDR1 SEHNR and CDR2 FQNEAQ (reference sequence). J lost 3 bases, V lost 7 bases, and 13 bases had no gene match.

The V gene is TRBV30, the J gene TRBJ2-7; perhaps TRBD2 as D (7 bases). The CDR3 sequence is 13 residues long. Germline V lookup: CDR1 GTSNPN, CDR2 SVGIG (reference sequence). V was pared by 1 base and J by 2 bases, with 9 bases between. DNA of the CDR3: TGTGCCTGGAGTGAGGGGGGGACCTACGAGCAGTACTTC. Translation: CAWSEGGTYEQYF.

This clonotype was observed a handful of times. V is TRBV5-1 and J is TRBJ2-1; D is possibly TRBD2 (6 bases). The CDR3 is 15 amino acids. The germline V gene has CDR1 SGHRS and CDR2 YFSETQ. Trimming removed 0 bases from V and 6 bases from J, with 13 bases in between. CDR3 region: CASSLARLGGNEQFF. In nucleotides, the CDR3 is TGCGCCAGCAGCTTGGCTCGTCTCGGGGGCAATGAGCAGTTCTTC.

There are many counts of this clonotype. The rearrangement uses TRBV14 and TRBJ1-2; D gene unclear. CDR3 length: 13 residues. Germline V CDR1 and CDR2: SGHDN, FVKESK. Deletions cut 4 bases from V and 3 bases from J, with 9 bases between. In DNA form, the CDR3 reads TGTGCCAGCAGCCTGAACATGGACTATGGCTACACCTTC. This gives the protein CASSLNMDYGYTF.

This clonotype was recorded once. The CDR3 DNA sequence: TGCAGCGCCAACCGGGACAGGGCAATGTTCGAGCAGTACTTC. It codes for CSANRDRAMFEQYF. The rearrangement joins TRBV29-1 to TRBJ2-7; TRBD1 agrees at 9 bases. Germline lookup yields CDR1 SQVTM and CDR2 ANQGSEA. This CDR3 contains 14 residues. V was pared by 7 bases and J by 6 bases, with 13 bases of the junction left unmatched.

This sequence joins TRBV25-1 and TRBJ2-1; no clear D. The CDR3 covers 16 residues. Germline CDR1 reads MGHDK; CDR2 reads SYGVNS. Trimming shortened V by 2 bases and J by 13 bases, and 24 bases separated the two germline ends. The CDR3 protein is CASSEGRASQQETQFF. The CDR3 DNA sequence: TGTGCCAGCAGTGAAGGAAGAGCGAGTCAGCAAGAGACCCAGTTCTTC. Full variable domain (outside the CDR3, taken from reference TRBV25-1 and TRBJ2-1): EADIYQTPRYLVIGTGKKITLECSQTMGHDKMYWYQQDPGMELHLIHYSYGVNSTEKGDLSSESTVSRIRTEHFPLTLESARPSHTSQYLCASSEGRASQQETQFFGPGTRLTVL.

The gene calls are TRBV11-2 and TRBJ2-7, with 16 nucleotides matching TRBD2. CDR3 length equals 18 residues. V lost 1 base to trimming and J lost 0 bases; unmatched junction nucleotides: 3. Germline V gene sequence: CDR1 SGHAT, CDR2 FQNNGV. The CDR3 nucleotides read TGTGCCAGCAGCTTAGCCGGGACTAGCGGGGGGGCCTCCTACGAGCAGTACTTC. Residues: CASSLAGTSGGASYEQYF. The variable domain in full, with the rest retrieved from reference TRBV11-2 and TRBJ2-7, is EAGVAQSPRYKIIEKRQSVAFWCNPISGHATLYWYQQILGQGPKLLIQFQNNGVVDDSQLPKDRFSAERLKGVDSTLKIQPAKLEDSAVYLCASSLAGTSGGASYEQYFGPGTRLTVT.

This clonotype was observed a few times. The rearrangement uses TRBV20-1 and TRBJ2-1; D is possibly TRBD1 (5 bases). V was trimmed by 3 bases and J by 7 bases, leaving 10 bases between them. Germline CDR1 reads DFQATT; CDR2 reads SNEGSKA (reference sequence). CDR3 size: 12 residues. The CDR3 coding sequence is TGCAGTGCTAGCCATCAGGGAAATGAGCAGTTCTTC. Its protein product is CSASHQGNEQFF.

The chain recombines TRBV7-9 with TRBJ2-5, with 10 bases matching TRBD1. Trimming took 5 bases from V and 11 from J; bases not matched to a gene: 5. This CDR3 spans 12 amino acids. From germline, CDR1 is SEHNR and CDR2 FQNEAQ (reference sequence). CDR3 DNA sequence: TGTGCCAGCAGCGAAGACAGGGGGCGGCAGTACTTC. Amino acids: CASSEDRGRQYF.

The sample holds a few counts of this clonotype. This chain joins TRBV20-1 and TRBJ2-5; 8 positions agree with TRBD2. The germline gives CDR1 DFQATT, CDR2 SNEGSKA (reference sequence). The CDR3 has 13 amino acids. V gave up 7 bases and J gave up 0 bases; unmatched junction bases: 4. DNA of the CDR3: TGCAGTGGCCGGCGGGGGGACCAAGAGACCCAGTACTTC. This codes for CSGRRGDQETQYF.

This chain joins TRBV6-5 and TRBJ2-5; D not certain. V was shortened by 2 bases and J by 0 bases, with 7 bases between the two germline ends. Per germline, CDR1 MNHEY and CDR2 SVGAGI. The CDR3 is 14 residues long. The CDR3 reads CASSYGRNQETQYF. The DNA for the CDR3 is TGTGCCAGCAGTTACGGCAGGAACCAAGAGACCCAGTACTTC.

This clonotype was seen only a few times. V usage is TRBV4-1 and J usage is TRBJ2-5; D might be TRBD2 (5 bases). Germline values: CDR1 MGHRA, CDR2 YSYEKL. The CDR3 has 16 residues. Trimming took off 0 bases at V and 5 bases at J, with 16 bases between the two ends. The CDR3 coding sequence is TGCGCCAGCAGCCAAGAAAGTTCGGGGTCAAAGGAGACCCAGTACTTC. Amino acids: CASSQESSGSKETQYF.

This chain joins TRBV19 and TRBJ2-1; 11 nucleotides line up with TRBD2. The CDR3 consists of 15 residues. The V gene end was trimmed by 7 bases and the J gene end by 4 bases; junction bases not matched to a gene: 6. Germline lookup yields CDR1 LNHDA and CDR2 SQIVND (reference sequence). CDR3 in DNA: TGTGCCAGTACCCAACTAGCGGGGGAGTACAATGAGCAGTTCTTC. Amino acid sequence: CASTQLAGEYNEQFF.

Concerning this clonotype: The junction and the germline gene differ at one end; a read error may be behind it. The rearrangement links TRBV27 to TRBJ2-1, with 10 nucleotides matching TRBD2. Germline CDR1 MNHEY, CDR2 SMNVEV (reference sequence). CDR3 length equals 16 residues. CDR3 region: CASSLLTSGAYNGQFF. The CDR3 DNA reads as TGTGCCAGCAGTTTACTAACTAGCGGGGCGTACAATGGGCAGTTCTTC.

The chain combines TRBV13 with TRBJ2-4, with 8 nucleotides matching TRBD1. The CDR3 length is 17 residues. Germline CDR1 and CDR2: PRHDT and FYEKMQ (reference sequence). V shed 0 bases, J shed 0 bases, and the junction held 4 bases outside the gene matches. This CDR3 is CASSLGPGQVAKNIQYF. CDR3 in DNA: TGTGCCAGCAGCTTAGGTCCGGGACAGGTAGCCAAAAACATTCAGTACTTC.

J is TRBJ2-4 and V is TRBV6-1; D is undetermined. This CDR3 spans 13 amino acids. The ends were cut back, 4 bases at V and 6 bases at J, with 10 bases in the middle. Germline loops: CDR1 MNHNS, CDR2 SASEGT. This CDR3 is CASSVQPSNIQYF. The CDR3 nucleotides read TGTGCCAGCAGTGTACAGCCCTCAAACATTCAGTACTTC.

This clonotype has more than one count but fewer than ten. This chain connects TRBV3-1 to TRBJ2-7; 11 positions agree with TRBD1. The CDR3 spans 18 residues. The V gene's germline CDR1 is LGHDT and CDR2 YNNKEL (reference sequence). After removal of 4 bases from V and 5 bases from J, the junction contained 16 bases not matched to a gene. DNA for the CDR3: TGTGCCAGCAGCCCATCCGCGGGACAGGGGGATCCCCTGGACGAGCAGTACTTC. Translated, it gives CASSPSAGQGDPLDEQYF.

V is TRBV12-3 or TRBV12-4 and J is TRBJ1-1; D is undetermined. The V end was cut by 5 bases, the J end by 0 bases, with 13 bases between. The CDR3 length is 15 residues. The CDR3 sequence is CASSRLRVMNTEAFF. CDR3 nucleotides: TGTGCCAGCAGTCGTTTGAGGGTAATGAACACTGAAGCTTTCTTT.